The 20 T cell receptor beta chains below come from one sample, sequenced in a study of T cell responses to AZD1222 COVID-19 vaccine. Method: immunoSEQ multiplex PCR; TCRdb's copy keeps in-frame clones and lacks some. Of more than 95,000 clones listed, roughly 88% are singletons. The sample was peripheral blood, taken on day 0 of AZD1222 vaccination. The receptor source for this set is an adult in good health.

This chain connects TRBV7-9 to TRBJ1-2; 7 nucleotides agree with TRBD1. The germline V gene has CDR1 SEHNR and CDR2 FQNEAQ (reference sequence). This CDR3 spans 13 amino acids. The V gene end was trimmed by 5 bases and the J gene end by 4 bases; junction bases not matched to a gene: 4. The CDR3 loop is CASSRDSLYGYTF. The CDR3, as DNA: TGTGCCAGCAGCCGGGACAGCCTCTATGGCTACACCTTC.

The chain has TRBV5-6 and TRBJ2-7; the D gene is possibly TRBD2 (6 bases). Trimming stripped 3 bases from V and 0 bases from J, with 13 bases between. The CDR3 has 15 residues. CDR1 is SGHDT and CDR2 is YYEEEE in the germline V gene. For the CDR3, the DNA is TGTGCCAGCAGCTATGGAGGGCGAAGCTCCTACGAGCAGTACTTC. It specifies CASSYGGRSSYEQYF.

This rearrangement joins TRBV7-9 to TRBJ1-6; D gene unclear. The CDR3 covers 13 residues. The ends were cut back, 3 bases at V and 10 bases at J, with 10 bases in the middle. Germline lookup yields CDR1 SEHNR and CDR2 FQNEAQ (reference sequence). CDR3 residues: CASSFSTESPLHF. The CDR3 region has the DNA TGTGCCAGCAGCTTCAGTACGGAATCACCCCTCCACTTT.

The genes are TRBV5-1 and TRBJ1-1; D gene ambiguous. V was shortened by 5 bases and J by 3 bases, with 14 bases between the two germline ends. The CDR3 has 14 residues. Germline values: CDR1 SGHRS, CDR2 YFSETQ. The CDR3 reads CASRQRVGYTEAFF. CDR3 bases: TGCGCCAGCAGACAGCGGGTTGGCTACACTGAAGCTTTCTTT.

This chain links TRBV9 with TRBJ2-5, with 12 bases identical to TRBD2. The CDR3 extends over 16 amino acids. V lost 5 bases and J lost 1; bases outside the gene matches: 6. Looked up from germline, CDR1 is SGDLS and CDR2 is YYNGEE. CDR3 in amino acids: CASSGLAGGIQETQYF. In DNA form, the CDR3 reads TGTGCCAGCAGTGGCCTAGCGGGGGGGATCCAAGAGACCCAGTACTTC. The full variable domain, in which reference TRBV9 and TRBJ2-5 provide the parts outside the CDR3, is DSGVTQTPKHLITATGQRVTLRCSPRSGDLSVYWYQQSLDQGLQFLIQYYNGEERAKGNILERFSAQQFPDLHSELNLSSLELGDSALYFCASSGLAGGIQETQYFGPGTRLLVL.

The V and J genes are TRBV28 and TRBJ1-5, with 7 positions matching TRBD1. Germline CDR1 is MDHEN and CDR2 is SYDVKM. The V and J ends lost 3 bases and 0 bases, in that order; junction bases with no gene match: 8. This CDR3 has 17 residues. CDR3 sequence reads: CASSFRGQTYSNQPQHF. Written as DNA, the CDR3 is TGTGCCAGCAGTTTCCGGGGACAGACCTATAGCAATCAGCCCCAGCATTTT.

V is TRBV9 and J is TRBJ1-4; D unresolved. The germline V gene encodes CDR1 SGDLS and CDR2 YYNGEE. V was pared by 3 bases and J by 6 bases, with 9 bases between. The CDR3 has 13 residues. The CDR3: CASSANPHEKLFF. The DNA of the CDR3 is TGTGCCAGCAGCGCTAACCCCCATGAAAAACTGTTTTTT.

The genes are TRBV2 and TRBJ1-2; tentatively, D is TRBD1 (5 bases). V dropped 4 bases and J dropped 5 bases, with 14 bases sitting between them. The CDR3 runs to 14 residues. Germline values: CDR1 SNHLY, CDR2 FYNNEI. CDR3 nucleotides: TGTGCCAGCAGTGCGCCAGGGCTCACGTATGGCTACACCTTC. It is translated as CASSAPGLTYGYTF.

This clone has only one observation. The V and J genes are TRBV11-3 and TRBJ1-6; possibly TRBD1 for D (5 bases). Looked up from germline, CDR1 is SGHNT and CDR2 is YENEEA. The CDR3 has 16 amino acids. Trimming cost V 2 bases and J 10 bases, with 18 bases left between them. The CDR3 reads CASSLRTSPGGSPLHF. For the CDR3, the DNA is TGTGCCAGCAGCTTACGTACATCCCCCGGGGGGTCACCCCTCCACTTT.

The chain joins TRBV13 to TRBJ1-1, with D possibly being TRBD1 (5 bases). V shed 6 bases and J shed 0 bases, with 11 bases lying between them. The CDR3 runs to 14 residues. Germline V CDR1 and CDR2: PRHDT, FYEKMQ (reference sequence). The CDR3 region is CASSSGLVNTEAFF. The CDR3 DNA reads TGTGCCAGCAGTTCGGGGCTGGTGAACACTGAAGCTTTCTTT.

This clone was counted once. The V and J genes are TRBV24-1 and TRBJ2-5; TRBD2 aligns across 8 bases. Germline CDR1 KGHDR, CDR2 SFDVKD. The CDR3 spans 15 residues. The V gene end was trimmed by 4 bases and the J gene end by 5 bases; junction bases not matched to a gene: 8. CDR3 region: CATSEGTSSLETQYF. DNA of the CDR3: TGTGCCACCAGTGAGGGGACTAGTTCGTTGGAGACCCAGTACTTC.

This clone appeared a few times. The chain couples TRBV11-2 to TRBJ2-5; D may be TRBD1 or TRBD2 (5 bases each). V dropped 5 bases and J dropped 2 bases, with 15 bases sitting between them. Germline CDR1 SGHAT, CDR2 FQNNGV. CDR3 length: 15 amino acids. In DNA form, the CDR3 reads TGTGCCAGCAGCCCCCCGGGACGGACACAAGAGACCCAGTACTTC. As protein: CASSPPGRTQETQYF.

This clone came up once. The chain uses TRBV18 and TRBJ1-2; 9 bases are shared with TRBD1. The J segment lost 6 bases and the V segment lost 1 base, leaving 0 bases of the junction unmatched. From germline, CDR1 is KGHSH and CDR2 LQKENI. This CDR3 is built from 13 residues. CDR3: CASSPRDRDGYTF. CDR3 bases: TGTGCCAGCTCACCACGGGACAGGGATGGCTACACCTTC.

This CDR3 reads CASSIDRRATNEKLFF. The CDR3 DNA is TGTGCCAGTAGTATAGATCGCAGGGCGACGAATGAAAAACTGTTTTTT. The chain links TRBV19 to TRBJ1-4; weak D call: TRBD1 (5 bases). Germline assignment: CDR1 LNHDA and CDR2 SQIVND (reference sequence). V was clipped by 0 bases and J by 5 bases, with 13 bases between them. The CDR3 spans 16 residues.

CDR3 region: CSVRGGNTEAFF. The CDR3 coding sequence is TGCAGCGTACGAGGGGGGAACACTGAAGCTTTCTTT. The rearrangement joins TRBV29-1 to TRBJ1-1, with D possibly TRBD1 on 6 matching bases. The germline V gene encodes CDR1 SQVTM and CDR2 ANQGSEA. V was pared by 6 bases and J by 1 base, with 9 bases between. The CDR3 has 12 residues. Full variable domain (outside the CDR3, taken from reference TRBV29-1 and TRBJ1-1): SAVISQKPSRDICQRGTSLTIQCQVDSQVTMMFWYRQQPGQSLTLIATANQGSEATYESGFVIDKFPISRPNLTFSTLTVSNMSPEDSSIYLCSVRGGNTEAFFGQGTRLTVV.

The chain links TRBV5-6 to TRBJ2-1; 7 bases fit TRBD2. V was pared by 0 bases and J by 15 bases, with 3 bases of the junction left unmatched. The germline gives CDR1 SGHDT, CDR2 YYEEEE. The CDR3 has 11 residues. CDR3 amino acids: CASSLGGRAFF. CDR3 in DNA: TGTGCCAGCAGCTTGGGTGGGAGGGCGTTCTTC. Drawing the rest from reference TRBV5-6 and TRBJ2-1, the complete variable domain is DAGVTQSPTHLIKTRGQQVTLRCSPKSGHDTVSWYQQALGQGPQFIFQYYEEEERQRGNFPDRFSGHQFPNYSSELNVNALLLGDSALYLCASSLGGRAFFGPGTRLTVL.

The rearrangement links TRBV6-5 to TRBJ2-7; 8 bases are a match to TRBD1. Unmatched junction bases numbered 7, after V lost 5 bases and J lost 7 bases. CDR1 MNHEY and CDR2 SVGAGI come from the germline V gene. The CDR3 totals 13 residues. The CDR3 reads CASSQDRAGEQYF. CDR3 nucleotide sequence: TGTGCCAGCAGTCAGGACAGGGCGGGAGAGCAGTACTTC.

This clone was counted a single time. This chain joins TRBV5-1 and TRBJ2-6; possible D gene TRBD2, 6 bases. Germline assignment: CDR1 SGHRS and CDR2 YFSETQ. The CDR3 loop spans 18 amino acids. Trimming pared 3 bases from V and 0 bases from J, leaving 16 bases between. CDR3 loop: CASSWAEGLHSGANVLTF. CDR3 DNA: TGCGCCAGCAGCTGGGCGGAGGGGCTCCACTCTGGGGCCAACGTCCTGACTTTC.

The chain carries TRBV18 and TRBJ1-3; D not resolved. The CDR3 runs to 14 residues. Looked up from germline, CDR1 is KGHSH and CDR2 is LQKENI. Trimming shortened V by 2 bases and J by 1 base, and 6 bases separated the two germline ends. The CDR3 loop reads CASSPGGSGNTIYF. CDR3 nucleotide sequence: TGTGCCAGCTCACCAGGCGGGTCTGGAAACACCATATATTTT.

The chain couples TRBV19 to TRBJ1-3; D gene uncertain. The germline CDR1 and CDR2 sequences are LNHDA and SQIVND (reference sequence). The CDR3 has 16 amino acids. V gave up 4 bases and J gave up 0 bases, with 13 bases separating them. The DNA of the CDR3 is TGTGCCAGTAGTAAAGTTGGACCTACCTCTGGAAACACCATATATTTT. It encodes CASSKVGPTSGNTIYF.